Listed here is a single T cell receptor beta chain. Antigen specificity is unknown. The data derive from a study of blood T cells in healthy people across ages. Study-wide results and limits: Versus aged donors, long-lived donors had higher diversity and more naive CD4+ cells. Diversity figures based on one million T cells were deemed too low.

The second PCR ran roughly 7 to 12 cycles with a sample-barcoded 5' primer and J-beta primers. A minimum of 2.5 million CDR3-containing paired-end reads was obtained for each sample. Using its own MiXCR run on the 5' RACE reads, TCRdb lists one record per CDR3 protein. The table records 500,000 to 600,000 distinct CDR3 sequences, 27% of them present only once. Sequencing was done on a sample of blood. This clonotype was sampled from a woman aged 70-85 years in good health.

DNA for the CDR3: TGTGCCAGCACAGTCGGGCCACATTCACCCCTCCACTTT. This gives the protein CASTVGPHSPLHF. The rearrangement uses TRBV12-3 or TRBV12-4 and TRBJ1-6; the D is unclear. This CDR3 is built from 13 residues. V lost 7 bases and J 8 bases, leaving 12 bases between the germline ends.